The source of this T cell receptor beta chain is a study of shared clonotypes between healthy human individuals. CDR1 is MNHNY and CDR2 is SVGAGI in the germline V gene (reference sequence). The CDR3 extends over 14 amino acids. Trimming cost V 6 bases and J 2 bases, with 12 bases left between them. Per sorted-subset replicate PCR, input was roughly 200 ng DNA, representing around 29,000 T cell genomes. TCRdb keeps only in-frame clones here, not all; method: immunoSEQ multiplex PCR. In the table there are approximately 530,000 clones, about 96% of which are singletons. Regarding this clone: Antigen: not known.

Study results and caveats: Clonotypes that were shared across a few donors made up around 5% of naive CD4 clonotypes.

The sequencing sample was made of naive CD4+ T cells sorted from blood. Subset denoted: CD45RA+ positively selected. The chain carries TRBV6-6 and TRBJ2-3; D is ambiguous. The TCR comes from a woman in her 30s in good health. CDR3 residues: CASRTTINTDTQYF. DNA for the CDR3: TGTGCCAGCAGAACTACCATAAACACAGATACGCAGTATTTT.